This T cell receptor beta chain was identified during a study of T cell responses to AZD1222 COVID-19 vaccine. Germline V gene data show CDR1 as LGHNA and CDR2 as YSLEER. This CDR3 is 19 amino acids long. V was clipped by 4 bases and J by 0 bases; unmatched bases: 13. Method: immunoSEQ multiplex PCR; TCRdb's copy keeps in-frame clones and lacks some. The table lists roughly 82,000 clones, about 85% of them singletons. Study results and limitations: Baseline seropositives among AZD1222 recipients totaled only 5 to 7. Close to half of all spike-specific TCRs reportedly target regions of the variants that are unmutated.

Comment on this clone: Its antigen is currently unknown.

This rearrangement joins TRBV4-3 to TRBJ2-3; TRBD2 matches 10 bases. The receptor's source is an adult in good health. This sample comprised peripheral blood, obtained on day 0 of AZD1222 vaccination. The CDR3 region is CASSRASGGDLTSTDTQYF. The CDR3 nucleotides read TGCGCCAGCAGCCGGGCTAGCGGGGGAGACCTAACTAGCACAGATACGCAGTATTTT.